The next 4 T cell receptor beta chains were all read from a single sample in a study of blood T cell repertoires in COVID-19. Libraries were prepared by immunoSEQ multiplex PCR; TCRdb keeps only in-frame clonotypes and omits some of them. The data contain 340,000 or so clones, approximately 86% of them singletons. The sample was PBMCs or T cells enriched from blood (not recorded which). All receptors come from a middle-aged woman with acute COVID-19.

The V gene is TRBV25-1, the J gene TRBJ1-4, with D maybe TRBD1 (6 bases). V lost 7 bases and J lost 2, with 20 bases in between. The germline V gene encodes CDR1 MGHDK and CDR2 SYGVNS. This CDR3 has 17 residues. In DNA, the CDR3 is TGTGCCAGCATACTTAGAGACAGGTCTGGTACTAATGAAAAACTGTTTTTT. It yields the protein CASILRDRSGTNEKLFF.

The CDR3 here is CASSSPSGISYEQYF. CDR3 bases: TGTGCCAGCAGTTCCCCTAGCGGGATCTCCTACGAGCAGTACTTC. The chain combines TRBV5-4 with TRBJ2-7; 9 bases line up with TRBD2. V lost 5 bases to trimming and J lost 0 bases; unmatched junction nucleotides: 6. This CDR3 is 15 amino acids long. In germline, CDR1 is SGHNT, CDR2 YYREEE (reference sequence).

The chain combines TRBV7-2 with TRBJ2-7, with 9 bases that match TRBD2. V lost 1 base to trimming and J lost 2 bases; unmatched junction nucleotides: 6. Germline V lookup: CDR1 SGHTA, CDR2 FQGNSA. CDR3 size: 16 residues. The CDR3 is CASSLDFSSGTYEQYF. The CDR3 DNA is TGTGCCAGCAGCTTAGATTTTTCTAGCGGGACCTACGAGCAGTACTTC. Together with reference TRBV7-2 and TRBJ2-7, the CDR3 gives the full variable domain: GAGVSQSPSNKVTEKGKDVELRCDPISGHTALYWYRQSLGQGLEFLIYFQGNSAPDKSGLPSDRFSAERTGGSVSTLTIQRTQQEDSAVYLCASSLDFSSGTYEQYFGPGTRLTVT.

The chain joins TRBV27 to TRBJ1-2; D perhaps matches TRBD1 (5 bases). Per the germline V gene, CDR1 is MNHEY and CDR2 is SMNVEV (reference sequence). V lost 6 bases, J lost 7 bases, and 15 bases lay in between. The length of the CDR3 is 13 residues. In DNA, the CDR3 is TGTGCCAGCAGACCGCGGGACGGGTTTGGCTACACCTTC. Translation: CASRPRDGFGYTF.